The next 28 T cell receptor beta chains were all read from a single sample in a study of T cells after yellow fever vaccination. TCRdb reprocessed the 5' RACE reads with MiXCR, giving one entry per CDR3 protein. The profile shows hundreds of thousands of distinct CDR3 sequences, 18% of them singletons. The sample in question was PBMCs, obtained before the yellow fever booster vaccination. These receptors were obtained from a man between 18 and 35 years old who received the YFV17D yellow fever vaccine.

The chain joins TRBV10-3 to TRBJ2-3, with D possibly being TRBD1 or TRBD2 (5 bases each). The germline V and J ends were trimmed by 6 bases and 0 bases, with 16 bases remaining between them. Germline V gives CDR1 ENHRY, CDR2 SYGVKD. This CDR3 comprises 16 residues. This CDR3 is CAISHRDPTSTDTQYF. DNA of the CDR3: TGTGCCATCAGCCACCGGGACCCTACCAGCACAGATACGCAGTATTTT.

This clonotype was detected a few times. The chain recombines TRBV7-2 with TRBJ2-3, with 7 bases lining up with TRBD2. V was pared by 5 bases and J by 3 bases, with 8 bases of the junction left unmatched. The CDR3 runs 15 residues. The germline V gene has CDR1 SGHTA and CDR2 FQGNSA. CDR3 residues: CASSPPSGNTDTQYF. CDR3 DNA sequence: TGTGCCAGCAGCCCGCCTAGCGGTAATACAGATACGCAGTATTTT.

This clonotype appeared a single time. The chain recombines TRBV9 with TRBJ2-3; 7 positions agree with TRBD2. The CDR3 sequence is 16 residues long. V dropped 0 bases and J dropped 1; count of bases not matched to a gene: 5. The germline gives CDR1 SGDLS, CDR2 YYNGEE. The CDR3 DNA is TGTGCCAGCAGCGTAGATGGCGGGGGAGGCACAGATACGCAGTATTTT. Translating gives CASSVDGGGGTDTQYF. Looking up the rest from reference TRBV9 and TRBJ2-3 gives the full variable domain: DSGVTQTPKHLITATGQRVTLRCSPRSGDLSVYWYQQSLDQGLQFLIQYYNGEERAKGNILERFSAQQFPDLHSELNLSSLELGDSALYFCASSVDGGGGTDTQYFGPGTRLTVL.

The V gene is TRBV24-1, the J gene TRBJ2-1; TRBD2 aligns across 8 bases. J was trimmed by 8 bases and V by 9 bases; bases with no gene match: 8. CDR3 length: 13 amino acids. The germline V gene encodes CDR1 KGHDR and CDR2 SFDVKD. The CDR3 protein is CATYPGLDDEQFF. In nucleotides, the CDR3 is TGTGCCACCTACCCGGGACTAGACGATGAGCAGTTCTTC.

This clonotype occurred a few times. The chain is built from TRBV13 and TRBJ2-3; 9 nucleotides match TRBD2. There are 16 residues in the CDR3. CDR1 PRHDT and CDR2 FYEKMQ come from the germline V gene (reference sequence). With 1 base clipped from V and 4 bases from J, the junction kept 6 bases outside the gene matches. The CDR3 DNA reads TGTGCCAGCAGCTTAGAGCCAGCGGGAGGCCCAGATACGCAGTATTTT. It yields the protein CASSLEPAGGPDTQYF.

V and J are TRBV5-1 and TRBJ2-1, with 7 bases identical to TRBD2. The CDR3 covers 16 residues. Germline CDR1 is SGHRS and CDR2 is YFSETQ. V trimming: 1 base; J trimming: 2 bases; junction bases outside the gene matches: 6. CDR3 protein: CASSLSWGGPYNEQFF. The CDR3 coding sequence is TGCGCCAGCAGCTTGTCGTGGGGGGGTCCCTACAATGAGCAGTTCTTC. Based on the CDR3 plus reference TRBV5-1 and TRBJ2-1, the full variable domain is KAGVTQTPRYLIKTRGQQVTLSCSPISGHRSVSWYQQTPGQGLQFLFEYFSETQRNKGNFPGRFSGRQFSNSRSEMNVSTLELGDSALYLCASSLSWGGPYNEQFFGPGTRLTVL.

The chain is built from TRBV7-9 and TRBJ2-2; 7 bases align to TRBD1. V lost 6 bases, J lost 6 bases, and 7 bases stayed unmatched. The CDR3 has 14 residues. Germline V gene data show CDR1 as SEHNR and CDR2 as FQNEAQ (reference sequence). The CDR3: CASRNDRVAGELFF. The CDR3 nucleotides are TGTGCCAGCAGAAATGACAGGGTCGCCGGGGAGCTGTTTTTT.

This clonotype was counted ten times or more. The chain carries TRBV7-2 and TRBJ2-3; no firm D call. This CDR3 is built from 15 residues. The germline V gene has CDR1 SGHTA and CDR2 FQGNSA. Trimming removed 1 base at V and 1 base at J, with 9 bases between. CDR3 DNA sequence: TGTGCCAGCAGCTTAGTAGTGTTCGGCACAGATACGCAGTATTTT. Protein product: CASSLVVFGTDTQYF.

The chain couples TRBV29-1 to TRBJ2-1; 12 bases are shared with TRBD2. Germline trimming cut 7 bases from V and 6 bases from J; bases unmatched to any gene: 4. Germline CDR1 and CDR2: SQVTM and ANQGSEA. This CDR3 has 13 amino acids. CDR3 sequence (DNA): TGCAGCGCCGCTAGCGGGGGGGCCAATGAGCAGTTCTTC. This codes for CSAASGGANEQFF.

The CDR3 reads CASTPLANEKLFF. CDR3 coding DNA: TGTGCCAGCACCCCCCTAGCTAATGAAAAACTGTTTTTT. The chain combines TRBV12-3 or TRBV12-4 with TRBJ1-4; D is unclear. V shed 7 bases and J shed 3 bases, with 9 bases lying between them. The CDR3 is 13 residues long.

The table lists this clonotype with a count of one. This sequence joins TRBV11-2 and TRBJ2-3, with TRBD2 identical over 12 bases. There are 16 residues in the CDR3. Germline values: CDR1 SGHAT, CDR2 FQNNGV. The V segment lost 5 bases and the J segment 3 bases; nucleotides outside the gene matches: 6. CDR3 in DNA: TGTGCCAGCAGCGCCCTAGCGGGGGGGCTAACAGATACGCAGTATTTT. Translating it yields CASSALAGGLTDTQYF. Filled out from reference TRBV11-2 and TRBJ2-3, the complete variable domain reads EAGVAQSPRYKIIEKRQSVAFWCNPISGHATLYWYQQILGQGPKLLIQFQNNGVVDDSQLPKDRFSAERLKGVDSTLKIQPAKLEDSAVYLCASSALAGGLTDTQYFGPGTRLTVL.

The chain has TRBV6-2 or TRBV6-3 and TRBJ1-1; D uncertain. Deletions cut 0 bases from V and 10 bases from J, with 15 bases between. Germline lookup yields CDR1 MNHEY and CDR2 SVGEGT. This CDR3 is 14 amino acids long. The DNA of the CDR3 is TGTGCCAGCAGTTACTCGACGTCCACAAGCGGAGCTTTCTTT. Residues: CASSYSTSTSGAFF.

In its sample, this clonotype was seen a few times. This sequence joins TRBV7-2 and TRBJ1-1; D may be TRBD1 (6 bases). The germline V gene encodes CDR1 SGHTA and CDR2 FQGNSA. The CDR3 runs 15 residues. The ends were cut back, 0 bases at V and 4 bases at J, with 12 bases in the middle. CDR3 region: CASSLAMGGGTEAFF. The CDR3 DNA follows: TGTGCCAGCAGCTTAGCGATGGGAGGGGGCACTGAAGCTTTCTTT.

This clonotype was seen only a few times. The gene calls are TRBV6-1 and TRBJ2-5; 11 nucleotides agree with TRBD2. After removal of 2 bases from V and 5 bases from J, the junction contained 1 base not matched to a gene. From germline, CDR1 is MNHNS and CDR2 SASEGT. The length of the CDR3 is 14 residues. The CDR3 sequence: CASSESSGGETQYF. The CDR3 DNA reads as TGTGCCAGCAGTGAATCTAGCGGGGGGGAGACCCAGTACTTC.

This clonotype was observed a handful of times. The V call is TRBV4-1, the J call TRBJ1-1; 7 nucleotides line up with TRBD1. The ends lost 0 bases at V and 8 bases at J; junction bases unmatched: 12. Germline V CDR1 and CDR2: MGHRA, YSYEKL. The CDR3 runs to 16 residues. CDR3 coding DNA: TGCGCCAGCAGCCAAGAACAGGGGCCGCAACGGATAGAAGCTTTCTTT. It yields the protein CASSQEQGPQRIEAFF.

This clonotype has more than one count but fewer than ten. The chain joins TRBV7-2 to TRBJ2-6; the D gene is possibly TRBD1 (5 bases). The length of the CDR3 is 13 residues. Germline lookup yields CDR1 SGHTA and CDR2 FQGNSA. Trimming removed 10 bases at V and 0 bases at J, with 7 bases between. CDR3 loop: CATRVSGANVLTF. The CDR3, as DNA: TGTGCCACCAGGGTCTCTGGGGCCAACGTCCTGACTTTC.

This clonotype was picked up many times. The chain couples TRBV18 to TRBJ1-1; D is unclear. This CDR3 contains 13 residues. Germline V gene data show CDR1 as KGHSH and CDR2 as LQKENI. V was shortened by 3 bases and J by 1 base, with 6 bases between the two germline ends. The CDR3: CASSPQQNTEAFF. CDR3 coding DNA: TGTGCCAGCTCACCTCAGCAGAACACTGAAGCTTTCTTT.

The chain links TRBV20-1 to TRBJ1-5, with TRBD1 identical over 12 bases. V was clipped by 3 bases and J by 2 bases; unmatched bases: 14. Germline CDR1 DFQATT, CDR2 SNEGSKA (reference sequence). This CDR3 is built from 19 residues. The CDR3 loop reads CSARNRDRGRLGGNQPQHF. CDR3 DNA sequence: TGCAGTGCTAGGAACCGGGACAGGGGGCGCCTTGGGGGCAATCAGCCCCAGCATTTT.

The rearrangement links TRBV9 to TRBJ2-5; no firm D call. This CDR3 has 14 residues. CDR1 SGDLS and CDR2 YYNGEE come from the germline V gene. With 0 bases removed from V and 3 bases from J, the gap between germline ends came to 9 bases. In DNA form, the CDR3 reads TGTGCCAGCAGCGTAGGAGGCCGGAAAGAGACCCAGTACTTC. Amino acids: CASSVGGRKETQYF.

The CDR3 nucleotides read TGTGCCAGCAGCTTGGCTGGGTCTCGGCAGTATAATGAAAAACTGTTTTTT. It codes for CASSLAGSRQYNEKLFF. The chain links TRBV5-6 to TRBJ1-4; D ambiguous. The length of the CDR3 is 17 residues. In germline, CDR1 is SGHDT, CDR2 YYEEEE. The ends were cut back, 0 bases at V and 4 bases at J, with 16 bases in the middle.

This clonotype occurred a few times. The chain links TRBV7-2 to TRBJ2-1, with 7 positions matching TRBD2. CDR1 and CDR2 (germline): SGHTA, FQGNSA. The CDR3 sequence is 14 residues long. The ends lost 1 base at V and 6 bases at J; junction bases unmatched: 3. The CDR3 sequence: CASSLGTRSNEQFF. CDR3 nucleotide sequence: TGTGCCAGCAGCTTAGGGACTAGAAGCAATGAGCAGTTCTTC.

This sequence joins TRBV12-3 or TRBV12-4 and TRBJ1-1; no reliable D call. The CDR3 totals 13 residues. The V end was cut by 6 bases, the J end by 3 bases, with 11 bases between. The CDR3 here is CASRYPGHTEAFF. DNA for the CDR3: TGTGCCAGCAGGTATCCGGGCCACACTGAAGCTTTCTTT.

This clonotype has a handful of counts. V usage is TRBV12-3 or TRBV12-4 and J usage is TRBJ2-5, with D unclear. CDR3 length equals 12 residues. Trimming removed 5 bases from V and 3 bases from J, with 7 bases in between. The CDR3 bases are TGTGCCAGCAGTCGGATAAAAGAGACCCAGTACTTC. Protein sequence: CASSRIKETQYF.

This clonotype was observed a handful of times. The J gene is TRBJ2-5, the V gene TRBV24-1; TRBD2 aligns across 10 bases. The germline CDR1 and CDR2 sequences are KGHDR and SFDVKD. The CDR3 length is 15 residues. V was clipped by 3 bases and J by 2 bases; unmatched bases: 2. CDR3 amino acids: CATSDASGGQETQYF. CDR3 nucleotides: TGTGCCACCAGTGATGCTAGCGGGGGACAAGAGACCCAGTACTTC.

This chain joins TRBV7-2 and TRBJ2-2; D is unresolved. Trimming took 5 bases from V and 0 from J, leaving 7 bases between them. The CDR3 sequence is 14 residues long. Germline CDR1 is SGHTA and CDR2 is FQGNSA. CDR3 coding DNA: TGTGCCAGCAGCCAGAACGCGAACACCGGGGAGCTGTTTTTT. It encodes CASSQNANTGELFF. The variable domain in full, with the rest retrieved from reference TRBV7-2 and TRBJ2-2, is GAGVSQSPSNKVTEKGKDVELRCDPISGHTALYWYRQSLGQGLEFLIYFQGNSAPDKSGLPSDRFSAERTGGSVSTLTIQRTQQEDSAVYLCASSQNANTGELFFGEGSRLTVL.

Concerning this clonotype: This may arise from a read error, as a much more abundant clone is one base away. The V call is TRBV7-8, the J call TRBJ2-3; D uncertain. CDR3 length equals 12 residues. The germline gives CDR1 SGHVS, CDR2 FQNEAQ. Here the CDR3 reads CASSLAPNTHYF. As DNA, the CDR3 is TGTGCCAGCAGCTTAGCGCCTAATACGCACTATTTT.

In this sample, this clonotype turned up a few times. This chain joins TRBV4-2 and TRBJ2-1; TRBD1 matches 7 bases. V lost 0 bases and J lost 7; bases outside the gene matches: 9. The V gene's germline CDR1 is LGHNA and CDR2 YNFKEQ. This CDR3 region has 16 residues. This chain's CDR3 is CASSQEILTGWNEQFF. The CDR3 region has the DNA TGTGCCAGCAGCCAAGAGATCCTGACAGGGTGGAATGAGCAGTTCTTC.

In its sample, this clonotype was seen a few times. This chain connects TRBV30 to TRBJ2-6, with TRBD1 identical over 10 bases. This CDR3 is built from 15 residues. CDR1 and CDR2 from the germline V gene are GTSNPN and SVGIG (reference sequence). V shed 8 bases, J shed 3 bases, and the junction held 7 bases outside the gene matches. This chain's CDR3 is CARKTGGNGANVLTF. CDR3 nucleotide sequence: TGTGCCAGGAAGACAGGGGGCAATGGGGCCAACGTCCTGACTTTC.